The clone carrying this T cell receptor (beta chain) was seen only a few times. Antigen unknown. This sample is part of a study of T cells after yellow fever vaccination. Overall study findings and caveats: Sorted repertoires could include abundant contaminating clonotypes from bulk cells. Post-booster samples contained most primary-vaccination clones (approximately 96% CD4, 88% CD8).

A 5'RACE template-switching step, the method used to make TCR cDNA, added a universal primer site and UMIs. TCRdb re-derived calls from the 5' RACE reads in MiXCR, one entry per CDR3 protein. The table records some 220,000 distinct CDR3 sequences, 3% to 3.5% of them present only once. Germline assignment: CDR1 SGHRS and CDR2 YFSETQ. Losses at the gene ends were 5 bases for V and 7 bases for J; bases not matched to a gene: 6. This CDR3 contains 14 residues. The receptor's source is a man younger than 35 who received the YFV17D yellow fever vaccine. Sequenced material: CD4+ T cells sorted from PBMCs, taken 10 days after the yellow fever booster vaccination. The V gene is TRBV5-1, the J gene TRBJ2-1, with 10 bases matching TRBD2. The CDR3 region has the DNA TGCGCCAGCAGGCACCCACTAGCGGGGAATGAGCAGTTCTTC. As protein: CASRHPLAGNEQFF.